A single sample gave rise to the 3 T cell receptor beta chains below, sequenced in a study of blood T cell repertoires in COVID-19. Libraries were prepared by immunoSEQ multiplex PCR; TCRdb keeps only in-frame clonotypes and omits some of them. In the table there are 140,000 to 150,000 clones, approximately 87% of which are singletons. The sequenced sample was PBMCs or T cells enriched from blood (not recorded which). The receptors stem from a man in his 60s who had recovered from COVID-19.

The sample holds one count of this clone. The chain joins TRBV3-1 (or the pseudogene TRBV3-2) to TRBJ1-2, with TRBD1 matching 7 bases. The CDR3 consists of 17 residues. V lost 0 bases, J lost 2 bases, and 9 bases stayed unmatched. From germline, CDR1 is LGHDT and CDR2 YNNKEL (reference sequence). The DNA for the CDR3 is TGTGCCAGCAGCCAAGAGGACAGGATGAACTGGAACTATGGCTACACCTTC. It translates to CASSQEDRMNWNYGYTF.

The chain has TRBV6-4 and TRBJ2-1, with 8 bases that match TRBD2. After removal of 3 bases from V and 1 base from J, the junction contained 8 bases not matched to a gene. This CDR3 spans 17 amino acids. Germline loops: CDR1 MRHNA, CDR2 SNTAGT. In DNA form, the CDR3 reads TGTGCCAGCAGTGAGCGAGCGGGAGAAATATCCTACAATGAGCAGTTCTTC. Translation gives CASSERAGEISYNEQFF.

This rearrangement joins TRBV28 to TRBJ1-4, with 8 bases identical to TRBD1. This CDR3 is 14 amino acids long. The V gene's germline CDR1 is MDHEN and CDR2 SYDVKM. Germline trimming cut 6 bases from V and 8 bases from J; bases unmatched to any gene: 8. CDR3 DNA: TGTGCCAGCAGATCAGGGGGCGCAGCGGAAAAACTGTTTTTT. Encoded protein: CASRSGGAAEKLFF. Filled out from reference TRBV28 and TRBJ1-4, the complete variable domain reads DVKVTQSSRYLVKRTGEKVFLECVQDMDHENMFWYRQDPGLGLRLIYFSYDVKMKEKGDIPEGYSVSREKKERFSLILESASTNQTSMYLCASRSGGAAEKLFFGSGTQLSVL.